This T cell receptor (beta chain) was observed in a study of blood T cells in healthy people across ages. Study findings and constraints: TCR beta diversity, measured per million T cells, fell in a roughly linear way with age. With donor CMV status unknown, expanded clonotype changes were possibly confounded.

The germline V gene has CDR1 ENHRY and CDR2 SYGVKD. This CDR3 region has 13 residues. Notes on this clonotype: Antigen specificity is unknown.

Donation came from healthy Caucasian individuals in Russia who were aged about 6 to 100. Total RNA, at least 5.5 micrograms per sample, was extracted from PBMCs. Through a sample-barcoded 5' primer and a J-beta primer mix, a second PCR was run for roughly 6 to 12 cycles. MiXCR, applied by TCRdb to the 5' RACE reads, yields one record per CDR3 protein. Among some 1,500,000 distinct CDR3 sequences listed, approximately 43% were seen once. Material: blood. This TCR was sampled from a woman aged 18-29 years in good health. The V call is TRBV10-3, the J call TRBJ2-4, with D perhaps TRBD1 (6 bases). The DNA end is more similar to TRBJ2-5, so the J call may be wrong. The DNA for the CDR3 is TGTGCCATCAGGATCTCAGGGGAAGAGACCCAGTACTTC. This encodes CAIRISGEETQYF.